This T cell receptor beta chain was recorded in a study of T cells expressing NK-cell markers. This CDR3 has 14 amino acids. From germline, CDR1 is SGHDN and CDR2 FVKESK. Each CDR3 protein gets one entry in TCRdb, which reprocessed the 5' RACE reads and gives no DNA. This sample's table reports approximately 170,000 distinct CDR3 sequences. This clonotype originated in a man between 18 and 69 years old in good health. Sequencing was done on a sample of blood T cells: a sorted CD56 or NKG2C T cell subset, CD4+ or CD8+ T cells, or bulk PBMC T cells (not recorded which). The chain combines TRBV14 with TRBJ2-5; with no DNA, the TCRdb D assignment of TRBD1 cannot be verified. CDR3 protein: CASSQTGGRETQYF.